The present entry profiles one T cell receptor (beta chain) with its context. The CDR3 contains 14 residues. The ends lost 5 bases at V and 8 bases at J; junction bases unmatched: 8. CDR1 is SQVTM and CDR2 is ANQGSEA in the germline V gene. The entry originates in a study of blood T cells in healthy people across ages. Through a sample-barcoded 5' primer and a J-beta primer mix, a second PCR was run for about 6 to 11 cycles. Sequencing of every sample gave 2.5 million or more CDR3-containing paired-end reads. TCRdb fed the 5' RACE reads into MiXCR, producing one record per CDR3 protein. The sample shows around 900,000 distinct CDR3 sequences, roughly 51% of them seen only once. Those donating, healthy Caucasian individuals from Russia, were aged about 6 to 90.

The chain links TRBV29-1 to TRBJ2-3, with TRBD1 matching over 12 bases. Sequencing was done on a sample of blood. The clonotype originates from a woman in her sixties or seventies in good health. CDR3 region: CSVLPGTGGLTQYF. The CDR3 DNA reads TGCAGCGTTCTCCCCGGGACAGGGGGCCTTACGCAGTATTTT.